This T cell receptor beta chain emerged from a study of regulatory T cells in long-lasting Graves disease (dated by TCRdb to the early 2020s). Regarding the research as a whole: Antithyroid drugs had been taken for less than 3 months by newly diagnosed Graves' disease patients. A total of about 35 samples underwent TCR sequencing, from roughly 13 patients with persistent Graves' disease and 20 patients with newly diagnosed Graves' disease. The study was conducted in China and was registered as a clinical trial. Persistent Graves' disease patients were compared with newly diagnosed Graves' disease patients by peripheral blood TCR sequencing and RNA sequencing. Study-wide findings and limitations: Persistent patients shared more public clonotypes among themselves (2,741) than newly diagnosed patients did (about 970). TRBV28, TRBJ1-2 and TRBJ2-5 were preferentially used in persistent disease, while TRBV20-1 and TRBJ2-1 were favored in newly diagnosed disease. Because the primary lesion, thyroid tissue, could not be accessed, the study looked at peripheral blood alone. As a limitation, the authors acknowledged that the small sample size may reduce accuracy. Only the TCR beta chain was sequenced and analyzed. Compared with newly diagnosed patients, patients with persistent Graves' disease had lower TCR Shannon entropy and fewer highly expanded clones, which suggests clonal expansion.

To prepare the library, multiplex PCR was applied. The sample was run on an Illumina HiSeq 4000. To build TCR beta libraries, CDR3 regions were amplified by Arm-PCR using iRepertoire HTBI primers. PCR products were gel purified before sequencing. In the original analysis: A total of 62 TRBV and approximately 13 TRBJ segments were identified across samples and were used for gene usage analysis of CDR3 amino acid clonotypes. COPE and FqMerger were used to merge the filtered high-quality paired reads into contigs. BLAST was used to align contigs to IMGT TRBV, TRBD and TRBJ reference genes, and CDR3 was defined according to IMGT. Any clonotype with a frequency above 0.1% was counted as a highly expanded clone. Shannon entropy was used to measure repertoire diversity, and the Gini coefficient was used to measure V-J evenness. A clonotype was considered public if more than one individual shared it. TCRdb took the public reads, trimmed them with fastp at Q25, ran MiXCR for clone calling and kept in-frame beta chains. Rows with one shared CDR3 protein collapse into an entry with the most common genes and DNA. The V and J calls and clone size are TCRdb's, not the authors'. The sample table records 600,000 to 650,000 distinct CDR3 sequences; approximately 15% of these occur just once. The ten most abundant clones make up 15% to 20% of the sample.

The CDR3, cysteine through phenylalanine, is 21 amino acids long. This entry keeps only the CDR3 DNA: 63 bases, framed from base 1. Relative to germline, V is 5 bases shorter and J is 4 bases shorter, with 36 bases between their ends. The germline V gene (reference sequence) supplies CDR1 PRHDT and CDR2 FYEKMQ. The sample's time point label is to be understood as: newly diagnosed GD, antithyroid drugs for less than 3 months. For both TCR sequencing and RNA sequencing, RNA was extracted from PBMCs using TRIzol. The diagnosis of Graves' disease followed American Thyroid Association guidelines. Patients were recruited from an endocrinology department in Xi'an, China. Each patient gave 8.5 to 9.5 milliliters of peripheral blood, collected in an EDTA anticoagulant tube. PBMCs were isolated by Ficoll Paque Plus density gradient separation without further T cell sorting. An Agilent 2100 Bioanalyzer and agarose gel were used to assess RNA quality, and a NanoDrop 2000 was used to measure RNA concentration.

A word on this clonotype: Its antigen remains unidentified. Base quality data are lacking; no much larger clone is found one base away.

These data are also associated with another study on T cells in Graves' hyperthyroidism and ophthalmopathy. The other study reports the following: Stable Graves' hyperthyroidism was defined as the absence of progression to ophthalmopathy over 18 months of follow-up. Hyperthyroidism patients were aged 18 to 65 years and newly diagnosed, with disease duration of less than 2 months. Exclusion was applied to patients with uncontrolled infections, other autoimmune diseases, pregnancy or lactation. Clinical symptoms, serum thyroxine and TRAb, thyroid ultrasound, and orbital computed tomography formed the basis for the diagnoses. For the first round of RT-PCR on the TCR CDR3, the HTBI primer set was used together with the Qiagen OneStep RT-PCR kit. Blood samples also contained most of the expanded thyroid clonotypes (frequency above 0.001), which suggests that blood repertoires may reflect thyroid immune responses. Ophthalmopathy was separated from stable hyperthyroidism by a 13 V-J signature model, with about 88% sensitivity and about 84% specificity obtained in cross-validation and 80%/75% obtained in testing. During validation, the model predicted progression to ophthalmopathy a median of about 6.3 months ahead of onset, with roughly 65% sensitivity and under 85% specificity. To identify distinguishing TCR V-J signatures, a discovery cohort of about 100 patients was used, comprising 40 to 45 with Graves' ophthalmopathy and around 57 with stable Graves' hyperthyroidism. Prospective prediction of ophthalmopathy was tested in an independent validation cohort consisting of 18 hyperthyroidism patients and 15 to 17 patients who later progressed to ophthalmopathy. The 95 to 100 discovery patients were divided at random into training and test sets in a 7:3 ratio. In more than 5 Graves' hyperthyroidism patients, the study also compared T-cell repertoires from thyroid tissue with T-cell repertoires from blood. After sampling, hyperthyroidism patients received methimazole starting at 30 mg daily, and ophthalmopathy patients received high-dose intravenous methylprednisolone. Libraries were constructed in a second round of multiplex PCR, after which size selection and purification were performed. Libraries were sequenced paired-end with 100 bp reads on an Illumina HiSeq2000. SOAPnuke was used to process the raw data, throwing out any read that contained adapters or uncalled bases, had a mean Phred below 15, or lacked an exact constant-primer or identifier match. High-quality paired reads were merged using COPE v1.2.5, and each unique nucleotide sequence was defined as a clonotype. MiTCR v1.1 was used to align the clonotypes against IMGT TRBV, TRBD and TRBJ reference segments. The analysis included only V-J combinations with a frequency above 0.0001, which together covered more than 98% of the repertoires. The TCS score was defined as the ratio of F50 (clonal expansion) to E x V (chaos), calculated using BLOSUM62-based TCRdist between CDR3 peptides within each V-J. Welch's t-statistics and random forest reduced fewer than 600 V-J features to 13, which were used in a naive Bayes classifier (R e1071). No statistical method was used to set the sample size in advance, and investigators knew the group allocation. The paper describes TCR Vbeta CDR3 sequencing of around 140 peripheral blood samples, made up of approximately 40 ophthalmopathy patients, 70 to 80 hyperthyroidism patients and roughly 17 progressor patients.

Material: peripheral blood mononuclear cells (PBMCs), obtained at new diagnosis, from a patient treated with antithyroid drugs. This clonotype was sampled from a young woman with Graves disease. Donor details come from another sample of the same person, matched by shared clones. This chain is built from TRBV13 and TRBJ2-7; the best D guess is TRBD2, with 6 bases matching. Read as DNA, the sequence is TGTGCCAGCAGCCCACACCCCGTGGTAGCGGCAACCAACATCGATAAATACGAGCAGTACTTC. This is translated as CASSPHPVVAATNIDKYEQYF. Extended through the reference TRBV13 and TRBJ2-7 proteins, this CDR3 yields the full variable domain: AAGVIQSPRHLIKEKRETATLKCYPIPRHDTVYWYQQGPGQDPQFLISFYEKMQSDKGSIPDRFSAQQFSDYHSELNMSSLELGDSALYFCASSPHPVVAATNIDKYEQYFGPGTRLTVT.